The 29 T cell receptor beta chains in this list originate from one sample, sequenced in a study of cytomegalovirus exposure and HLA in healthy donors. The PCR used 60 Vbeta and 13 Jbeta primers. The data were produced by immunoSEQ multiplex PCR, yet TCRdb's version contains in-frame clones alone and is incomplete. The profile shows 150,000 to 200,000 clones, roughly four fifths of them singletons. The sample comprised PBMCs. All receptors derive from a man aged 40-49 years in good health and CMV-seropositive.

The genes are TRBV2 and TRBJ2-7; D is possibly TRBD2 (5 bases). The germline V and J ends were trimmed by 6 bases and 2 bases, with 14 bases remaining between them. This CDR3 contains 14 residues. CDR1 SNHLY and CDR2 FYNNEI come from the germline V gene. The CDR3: CASSQTRGTYEQYF. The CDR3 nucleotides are TGTGCCAGCAGCCAAACTCGAGGGACCTACGAGCAGTACTTC.

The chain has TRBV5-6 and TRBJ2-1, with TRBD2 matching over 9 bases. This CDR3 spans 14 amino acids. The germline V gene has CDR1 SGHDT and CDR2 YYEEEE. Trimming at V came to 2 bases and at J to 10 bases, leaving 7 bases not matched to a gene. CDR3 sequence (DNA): TGTGCCAGCAGCTTCATGGGGCGGGGGGGCGAGCAGTTCTTC. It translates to CASSFMGRGGEQFF.

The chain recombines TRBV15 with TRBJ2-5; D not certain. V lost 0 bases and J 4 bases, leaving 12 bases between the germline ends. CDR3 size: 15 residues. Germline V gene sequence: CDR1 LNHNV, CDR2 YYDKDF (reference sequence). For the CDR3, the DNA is TGTGCCACCAGCAGAGATCGGTTCGGCGGAGAGACCCAGTACTTC. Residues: CATSRDRFGGETQYF.

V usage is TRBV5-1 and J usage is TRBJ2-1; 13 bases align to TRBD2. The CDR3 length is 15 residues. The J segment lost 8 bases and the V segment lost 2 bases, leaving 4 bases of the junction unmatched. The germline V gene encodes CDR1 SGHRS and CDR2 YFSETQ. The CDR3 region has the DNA TGCGCCAGCAGCTTCGGGACTAGCGGGGTAGATGAGCAGTTCTTC. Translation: CASSFGTSGVDEQFF.

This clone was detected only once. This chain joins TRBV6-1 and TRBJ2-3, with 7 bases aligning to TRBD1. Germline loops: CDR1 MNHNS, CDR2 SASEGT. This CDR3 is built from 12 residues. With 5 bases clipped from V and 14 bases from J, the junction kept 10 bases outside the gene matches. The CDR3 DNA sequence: TGTGCCAGCAGTTTCATCGGACAGGCCCCGTATTTT. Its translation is CASSFIGQAPYF.

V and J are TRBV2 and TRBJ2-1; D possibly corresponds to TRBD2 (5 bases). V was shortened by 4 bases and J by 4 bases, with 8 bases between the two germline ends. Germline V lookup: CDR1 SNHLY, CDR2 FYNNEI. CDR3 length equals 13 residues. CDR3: CASSAEDYNEQFF. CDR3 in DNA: TGTGCCAGCAGTGCGGAGGATTACAATGAGCAGTTCTTC.

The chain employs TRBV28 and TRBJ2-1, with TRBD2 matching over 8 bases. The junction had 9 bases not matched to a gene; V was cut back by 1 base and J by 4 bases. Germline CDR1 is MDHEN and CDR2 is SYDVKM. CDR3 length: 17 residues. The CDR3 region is CASSLSPFSGNYNEQFF. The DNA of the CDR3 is TGTGCCAGCAGTTTATCCCCCTTTAGCGGGAATTACAATGAGCAGTTCTTC.

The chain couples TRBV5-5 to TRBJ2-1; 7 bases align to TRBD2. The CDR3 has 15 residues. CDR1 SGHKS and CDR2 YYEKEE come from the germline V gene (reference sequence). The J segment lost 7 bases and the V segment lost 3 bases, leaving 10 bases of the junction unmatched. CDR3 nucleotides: TGTGCCAGCAGCTCTAAGAAAAGCGGGAAGAATGAGCAGTTCTTC. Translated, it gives CASSSKKSGKNEQFF. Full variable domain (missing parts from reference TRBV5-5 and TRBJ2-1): DAGVTQSPTHLIKTRGQQVTLRCSPISGHKSVSWYQQVLGQGPQFIFQYYEKEERGRGNFPDRFSARQFPNYSSELNVNALLLGDSALYLCASSSKKSGKNEQFFGPGTRLTVL.

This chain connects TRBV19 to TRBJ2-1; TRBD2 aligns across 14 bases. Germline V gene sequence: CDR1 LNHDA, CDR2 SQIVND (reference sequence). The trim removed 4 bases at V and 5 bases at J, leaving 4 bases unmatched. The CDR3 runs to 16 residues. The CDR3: CASSTPGLAGDNEQFF. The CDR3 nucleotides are TGTGCCAGTAGTACCCCGGGACTAGCGGGGGACAATGAGCAGTTCTTC.

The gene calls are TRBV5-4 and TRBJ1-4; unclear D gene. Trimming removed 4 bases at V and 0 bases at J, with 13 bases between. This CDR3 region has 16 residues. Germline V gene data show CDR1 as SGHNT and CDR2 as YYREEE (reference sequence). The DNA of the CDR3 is TGTGCCAGCAGCCAGGATTACAAGTCAACTAATGAAAAACTGTTTTTT. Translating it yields CASSQDYKSTNEKLFF.

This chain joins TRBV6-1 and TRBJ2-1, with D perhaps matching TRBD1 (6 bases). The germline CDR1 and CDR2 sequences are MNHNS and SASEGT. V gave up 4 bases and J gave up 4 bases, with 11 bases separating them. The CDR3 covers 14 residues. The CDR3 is CASSGRTAYNEQFF. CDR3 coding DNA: TGTGCCAGCAGTGGCCGGACAGCGTACAATGAGCAGTTCTTC.

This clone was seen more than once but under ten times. The CDR3 DNA is TGTGCCAGCAGCCCCAACATAGAAGCTTTCTTT. Its protein is CASSPNIEAFF. The rearrangement uses TRBV11-2 and TRBJ1-1; D gene unclear. Germline assignment: CDR1 SGHAT and CDR2 FQNNGV. V lost 5 bases and J lost 8, with 9 bases in between. The CDR3 totals 11 residues.

DNA of the CDR3: TGTGCCAGCAGCTTGACTAGCGGTTTTTACAATGAGCAGTTCTTC. Amino acid sequence: CASSLTSGFYNEQFF. The chain recombines TRBV7-3 with TRBJ2-1; TRBD2 aligns across 9 bases. J was trimmed by 4 bases and V by 3 bases; bases with no gene match: 4. This CDR3 spans 15 amino acids. Germline V CDR1 and CDR2: SGHTA, FQGTGA.

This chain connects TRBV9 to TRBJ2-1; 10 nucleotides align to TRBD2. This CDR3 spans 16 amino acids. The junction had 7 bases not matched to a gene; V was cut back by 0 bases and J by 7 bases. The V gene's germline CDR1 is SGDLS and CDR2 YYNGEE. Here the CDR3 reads CASSVATSGVVNEQFF. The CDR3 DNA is TGTGCCAGCAGCGTAGCTACTAGCGGGGTGGTGAATGAGCAGTTCTTC.

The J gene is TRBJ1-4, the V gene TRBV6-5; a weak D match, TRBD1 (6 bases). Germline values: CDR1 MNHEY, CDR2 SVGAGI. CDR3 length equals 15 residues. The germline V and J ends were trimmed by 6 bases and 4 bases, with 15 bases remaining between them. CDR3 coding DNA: TGTGCCAGCAGCTCGACGGGACACAATAATGAAAAACTGTTTTTT. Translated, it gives CASSSTGHNNEKLFF.

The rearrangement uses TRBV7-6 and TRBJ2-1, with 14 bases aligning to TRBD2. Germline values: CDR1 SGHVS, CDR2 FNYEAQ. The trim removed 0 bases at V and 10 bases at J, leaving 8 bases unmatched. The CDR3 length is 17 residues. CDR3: CASSLAPGLAGAREQFF. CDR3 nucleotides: TGTGCCAGCAGCTTAGCCCCGGGACTAGCGGGAGCACGGGAGCAGTTCTTC.

CDR3 bases: TGCGCCAGCAGCCTGGCCGGGACAGGGGTAGACGAGCAGTACTTC. This codes for CASSLAGTGVDEQYF. The chain recombines TRBV5-1 with TRBJ2-7; 10 nucleotides align to TRBD1. After removal of 4 bases from V and 5 bases from J, the junction contained 9 bases not matched to a gene. Germline loops: CDR1 SGHRS, CDR2 YFSETQ. The length of the CDR3 is 15 residues.

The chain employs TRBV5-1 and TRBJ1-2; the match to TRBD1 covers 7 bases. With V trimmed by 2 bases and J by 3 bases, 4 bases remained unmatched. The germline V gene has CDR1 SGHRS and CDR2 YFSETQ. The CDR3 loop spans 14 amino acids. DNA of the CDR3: TGCGCCAGCAGCTTTACCGGGACAGACTATGGCTACACCTTC. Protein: CASSFTGTDYGYTF.

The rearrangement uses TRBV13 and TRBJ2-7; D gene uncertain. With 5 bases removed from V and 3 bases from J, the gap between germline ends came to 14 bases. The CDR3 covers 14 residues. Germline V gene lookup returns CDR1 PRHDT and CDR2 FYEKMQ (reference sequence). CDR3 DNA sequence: TGTGCCAGCAGCCCCCCACCGGTTGGCTACGAGCAGTACTTC. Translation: CASSPPPVGYEQYF.

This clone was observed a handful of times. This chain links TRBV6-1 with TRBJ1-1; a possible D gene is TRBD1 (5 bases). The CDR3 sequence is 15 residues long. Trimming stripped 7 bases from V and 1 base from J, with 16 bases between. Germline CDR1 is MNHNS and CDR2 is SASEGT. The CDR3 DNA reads TGTGCCAGCAATTTACAGGTTAACGCGAACACTGAAGCTTTCTTT. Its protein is CASNLQVNANTEAFF.

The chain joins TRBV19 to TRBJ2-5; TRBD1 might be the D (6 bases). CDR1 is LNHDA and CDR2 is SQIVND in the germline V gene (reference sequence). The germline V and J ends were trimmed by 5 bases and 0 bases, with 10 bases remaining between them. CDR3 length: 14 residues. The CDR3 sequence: CASSSGQYQETQYF. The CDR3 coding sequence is TGTGCCAGTAGTTCTGGACAGTACCAAGAGACCCAGTACTTC.

CDR3: CASSLASGGPYEQYF. DNA for the CDR3: TGTGCCAGCAGCTTGGCGTCAGGAGGCCCCTACGAGCAGTACTTC. This chain links TRBV5-5 with TRBJ2-7, with D maybe TRBD2 (5 bases). CDR3 size: 15 residues. Germline values: CDR1 SGHKS, CDR2 YYEKEE (reference sequence). Trimming left V 0 bases short and J 2 bases short, with 12 bases between.

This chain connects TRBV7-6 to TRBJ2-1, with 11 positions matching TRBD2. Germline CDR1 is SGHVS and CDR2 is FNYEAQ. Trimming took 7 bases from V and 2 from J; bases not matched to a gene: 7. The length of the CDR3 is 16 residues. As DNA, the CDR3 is TGTGCCAGCACCCAGACTAGCGGGGCAACCTACAATGAGCAGTTCTTC. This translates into CASTQTSGATYNEQFF.

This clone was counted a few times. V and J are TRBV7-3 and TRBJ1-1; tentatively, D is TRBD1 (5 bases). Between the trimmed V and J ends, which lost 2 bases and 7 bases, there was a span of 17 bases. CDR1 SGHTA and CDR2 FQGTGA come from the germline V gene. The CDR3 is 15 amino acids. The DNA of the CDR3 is TGTGCCAGCAGCTTAGCGGGGACTCCTCCTCATGAAGCTTTCTTT. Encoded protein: CASSLAGTPPHEAFF.

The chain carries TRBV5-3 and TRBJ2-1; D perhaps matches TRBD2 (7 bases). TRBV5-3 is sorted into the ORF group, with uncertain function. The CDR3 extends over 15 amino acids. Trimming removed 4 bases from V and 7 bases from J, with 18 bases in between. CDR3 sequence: CARSLRAGEGNEQFF. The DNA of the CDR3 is TGTGCCAGAAGCCTGAGAGCAGGGGAGGGGAATGAGCAGTTCTTC.

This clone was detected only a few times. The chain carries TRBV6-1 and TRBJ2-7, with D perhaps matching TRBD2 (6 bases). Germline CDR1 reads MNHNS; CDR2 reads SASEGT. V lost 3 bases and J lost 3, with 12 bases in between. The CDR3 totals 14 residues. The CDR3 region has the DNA TGTGCCAGCAGTGATGGAGGGGCTGGCTACGAGCAGTACTTC. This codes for CASSDGGAGYEQYF.

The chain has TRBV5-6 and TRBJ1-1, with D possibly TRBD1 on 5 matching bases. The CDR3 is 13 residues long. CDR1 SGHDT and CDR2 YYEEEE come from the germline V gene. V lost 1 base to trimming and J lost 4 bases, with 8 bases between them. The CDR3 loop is CASSLPGLTEAFF. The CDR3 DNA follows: TGTGCCAGCAGCTTGCCGGGACTCACTGAAGCTTTCTTT.

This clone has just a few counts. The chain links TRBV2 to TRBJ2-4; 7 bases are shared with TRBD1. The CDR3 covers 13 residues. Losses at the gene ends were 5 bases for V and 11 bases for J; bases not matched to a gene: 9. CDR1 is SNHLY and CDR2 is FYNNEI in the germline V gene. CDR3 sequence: CASSRDRDGVQYF. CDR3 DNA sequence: TGTGCCAGCAGTCGCGACAGGGACGGCGTTCAGTACTTC. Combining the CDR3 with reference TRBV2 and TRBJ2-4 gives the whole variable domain EPEVTQTPSHQVTQMGQEVILRCVPISNHLYFYWYRQILGQKVEFLVSFYNNEISEKSEIFDDQFSVERPDGSNFTLKIRSTKLEDSAMYFCASSRDRDGVQYFGAGTRLSVL.

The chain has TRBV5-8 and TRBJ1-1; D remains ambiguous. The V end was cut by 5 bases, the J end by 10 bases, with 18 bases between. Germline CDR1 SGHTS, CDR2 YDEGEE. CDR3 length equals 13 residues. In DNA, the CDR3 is TGTGCCAGCAGATCTCGGGGAGGCCCCGGAGCTTTCTTT. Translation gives CASRSRGGPGAFF.